This T cell receptor (beta chain) was identified during a study of blood T cell repertoires in COVID-19. Trimming removed 4 bases from V and 1 base from J, with 11 bases in between. Germline lookup yields CDR1 SGDLS and CDR2 YYNGEE. The CDR3 extends over 15 amino acids. Sequencing was performed with immunoSEQ multiplex PCR; in TCRdb, only in-frame clones are kept and a portion is missing. This table holds under 350,000 clones, around 86% found once. The sequence derives from a woman between 40 and 50 years old who had recovered from COVID-19. The sequencing sample was made of PBMCs or T cells enriched from blood (not recorded which). V and J are TRBV9 and TRBJ1-4, with D perhaps TRBD1 (6 bases). CDR3 DNA sequence: TGTGCCAGCAGCCCCCACAGGGAAACTAATGAAAAACTGTTTTTT. Residues: CASSPHRETNEKLFF.